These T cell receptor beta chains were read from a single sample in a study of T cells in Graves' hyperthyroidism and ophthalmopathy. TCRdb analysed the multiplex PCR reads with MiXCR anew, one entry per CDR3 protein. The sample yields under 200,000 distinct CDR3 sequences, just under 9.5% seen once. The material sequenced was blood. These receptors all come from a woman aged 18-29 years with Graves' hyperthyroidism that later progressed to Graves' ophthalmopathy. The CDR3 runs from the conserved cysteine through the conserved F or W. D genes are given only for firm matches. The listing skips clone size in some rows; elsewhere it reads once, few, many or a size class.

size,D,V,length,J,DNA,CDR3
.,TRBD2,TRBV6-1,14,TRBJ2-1,TGTGCCAGCAGCTGGGGCGGGGGGGTCAATGAGCAGTTCTTC,CASSWGGGVNEQFF
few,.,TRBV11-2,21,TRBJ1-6,TGTGCCAGCAGCTTTACACCGTACAGGGATCAGTGGGGCTCCTATAATTCACCCCTCCACTTT,CASSFTPYRDQWGSYNSPLHF
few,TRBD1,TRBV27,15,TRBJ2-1,TGTGCCAGCAGTTTATCCGGGACAGGGGGCGTTGAGCAGTTCTTC,CASSLSGTGGVEQFF
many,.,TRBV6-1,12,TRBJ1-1,TGTGCCAGCACCCCGGCAGACACTGAAGCTTTCTTT,CASTPADTEAFF
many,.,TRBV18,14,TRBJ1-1,TGTGCCAGCTGCCGGCAGCCTTTGAACACTGAAGCTTTCTTT,CASCRQPLNTEAFF
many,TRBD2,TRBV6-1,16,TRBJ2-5,TGTGCCAGCAGTGATAATCTAGCGGGGGGCCAAGAGACCCAGTACTTC,CASSDNLAGGQETQYF
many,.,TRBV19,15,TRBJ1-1,TGTGCCAGTAGTATAGTTTGGGGGGCGAACACTGAAGCTTTCTTT,CASSIVWGANTEAFF
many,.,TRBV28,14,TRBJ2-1,TGTGCCAGCAGTCTGGGGCCTATGTACAATGAGCAGTTCTTC,CASSLGPMYNEQFF
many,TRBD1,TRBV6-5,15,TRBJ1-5,TGTGCCAGCAGTTACTCAACAGGGGGCAATCAGCCCCAGCATTTT,CASSYSTGGNQPQHF
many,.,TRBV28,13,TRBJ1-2,TGTGCCAGCAGCACGGGGGCGGTCTATGGCTACACCTTC,CASSTGAVYGYTF
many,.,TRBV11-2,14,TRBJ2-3,TGTGCCAGCAGCTTTCCAGGGCGCACAGATACGCAGTATTTT,CASSFPGRTDTQYF
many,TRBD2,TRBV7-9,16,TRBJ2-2,TGTGCCAGCAGAGCCCGGGGGGGAAGGAACACCGGGGAGCTGTTTTTT,CASRARGGRNTGELFF
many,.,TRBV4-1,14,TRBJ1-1,TGCGCCAGCAGCCTCGAGGAGGGCCGCACTGAAGCTTTCTTT,CASSLEEGRTEAFF
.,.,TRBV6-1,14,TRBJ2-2,TGTGCCAGCAATCCGAACATACTCACCGGGGAGCTGTTTTTT,CASNPNILTGELFF
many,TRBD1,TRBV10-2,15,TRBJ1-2,TGCGCCAGCAGTGCCCCGGGACAGGGGAGCTATGGCTACACCTTC,CASSAPGQGSYGYTF
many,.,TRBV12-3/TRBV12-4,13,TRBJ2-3,TGTGCCAGCACGGGGCCGTCCGACAATACGCAGTATTTT,CASTGPSDNTQYF
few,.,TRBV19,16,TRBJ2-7,TGTGCCAGTAGCGATAGGGGACGGGTCAGCTCCTACGAGCAGTACTTC,CASSDRGRVSSYEQYF
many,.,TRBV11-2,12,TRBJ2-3,TGTGCCAGCAGCTCCAGCGGGTATACGCAGTATTTT,CASSSSGYTQYF
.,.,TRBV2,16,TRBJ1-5,TGTGCCAGCAGTGAAGCTGGGTTTAACCCGGAGGGGGCCCAGCATTTT,CASSEAGFNPEGAQHF
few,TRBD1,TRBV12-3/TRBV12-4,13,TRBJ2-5,TGTGCCAGCAGTTTACAAGGGCGGACAGGGGTGTACTTC,CASSLQGRTGVYF
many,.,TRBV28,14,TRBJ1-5,TGTGCCAGCAGCTCAATGGAGGGCAATCAGCCCCAGCATTTT,CASSSMEGNQPQHF
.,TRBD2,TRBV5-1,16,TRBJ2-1,TGCGCCAGCAGCTTGTCTTTAGCGGGAGAAGGCAATGAGCAGTTCTTC,CASSLSLAGEGNEQFF
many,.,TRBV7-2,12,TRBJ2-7,TGTGCCAGCAGCTTAGCCCCGTACGAGCAGTACTTC,CASSLAPYEQYF
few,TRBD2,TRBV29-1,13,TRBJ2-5,TGCAGCGTCGCTCAAACTAGCGGGGAGACCCAGTACTTC,CSVAQTSGETQYF
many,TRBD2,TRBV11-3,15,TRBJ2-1,TGTGCCAGCAGCTTAAGAAGCGGGGAATACAATGAGCAGTTCTTC,CASSLRSGEYNEQFF
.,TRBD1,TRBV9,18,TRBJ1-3,TGTGCCAGCAGCGTAGATCACGGGGACAGTTTCTCTGGAAACACCATATATTTT,CASSVDHGDSFSGNTIYF
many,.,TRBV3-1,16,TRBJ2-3,TGTGCCAGCAGCCAAGATAGGTCAGGACCCGCAGATACGCAGTATTTT,CASSQDRSGPADTQYF
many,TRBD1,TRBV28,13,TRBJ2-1,TGTGCCAGCAGTTGGCAGGGGGCGGTCGAGCAGTTCTTC,CASSWQGAVEQFF
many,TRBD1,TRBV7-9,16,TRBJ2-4,TGTGCCAGCAGCCCGTCGACAGGGATGGCCAAAAACATTCAGTACTTC,CASSPSTGMAKNIQYF
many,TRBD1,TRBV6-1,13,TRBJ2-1,TGTGCCAGCAGTTATGGTCAACAGGGGAAGCAGTTCTTC,CASSYGQQGKQFF
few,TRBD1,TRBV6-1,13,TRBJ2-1,TGTGCCAGCAGAGCACGAGGGGGCCGGGAGCAGTTCTTC,CASRARGGREQFF
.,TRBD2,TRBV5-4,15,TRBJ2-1,TGTGCCAGCAGCCCAGGACTAGCGGGTGTCAATGAGCAGTTCTTC,CASSPGLAGVNEQFF
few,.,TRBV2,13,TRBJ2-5,TGTGCCAGCACACAGGGTCACCAAGAGACCCAGTACTTC,CASTQGHQETQYF
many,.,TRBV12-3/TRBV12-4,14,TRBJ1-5,TGTGCCAGCAGTACGGACTCTATCAATCAGCCCCAGCATTTT,CASSTDSINQPQHF
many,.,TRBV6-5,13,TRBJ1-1,TGTGCCAGCAGTTCCTCGACTAACACTGAAGCTTTCTTT,CASSSSTNTEAFF
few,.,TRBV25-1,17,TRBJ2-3,TGTGCCAGCAGTGAATTGATAGGGCTGGCGTCCACAGATACGCAGTATTTT,CASSELIGLASTDTQYF
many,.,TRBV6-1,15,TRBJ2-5,TGTGCCAGCACCCCAGGAAGAGGGGGGCGAGGGACCCAGTACTTC,CASTPGRGGRGTQYF
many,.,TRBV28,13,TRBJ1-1,TGTGCCGGCAGTTCCCATCAGAACACTGAAGCTTTCTTT,CAGSSHQNTEAFF
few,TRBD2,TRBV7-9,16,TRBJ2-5,TGTGCCAGCAGCGGGGGGACTAGCGGGATGGGAGAGACCCAGTACTTC,CASSGGTSGMGETQYF
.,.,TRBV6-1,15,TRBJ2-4,TGTGCCAGCAGTGAAGCGGGGCTAGTTAAGGTCATTCAGTACTTC,CASSEAGLVKVIQYF
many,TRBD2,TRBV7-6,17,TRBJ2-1,TGTGCCAGCAGCTTAAGGTTCGGGACTAGCGACTACAATGAGCAGTTCTTC,CASSLRFGTSDYNEQFF
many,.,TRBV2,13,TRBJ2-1,TGTGCCAGCAGGGACAGTTATTACAATGAGCAGTTCTTC,CASRDSYYNEQFF
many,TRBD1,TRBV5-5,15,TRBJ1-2,TGTGCCAGCAGCCCGGAACGGACAGGGGGCAATGGCTACACCTTC,CASSPERTGGNGYTF